Each of the 18 T cell receptor beta chains below was sequenced from the same sample in a study of identical twins. TCRdb re-called the 5' RACE reads with MiXCR, one entry per CDR3 protein. The repertoire includes 1.5 million to 2 million distinct CDR3 sequences, roughly a third of them detected once, and approximately 0.25% sits in the top ten. Sequencing input: cord blood. The origin of the receptors is a newborn girl in good health.

The rearrangement links TRBV4-2 to TRBJ2-2; 9 bases line up with TRBD2. The germline V gene encodes CDR1 LGHNA and CDR2 YNFKEQ. V was clipped by 3 bases and J by 8 bases; unmatched bases: 7. There are 15 residues in the CDR3. This CDR3 reads CASSQEREVLGELFF. In nucleotides, the CDR3 is TGTGCCAGCAGCCAGGAGCGGGAGGTTTTGGGGGAGCTGTTTTTT.

This clonotype has only a few counts. V is TRBV7-2 and J is TRBJ2-1; 11 nucleotides match TRBD2. The CDR3 length is 16 residues. Losses at the gene ends were 5 bases for V and 4 bases for J; bases not matched to a gene: 7. Germline V gives CDR1 SGHTA, CDR2 FQGNSA. CDR3: CASSPPGLADYNEQFF. CDR3 DNA sequence: TGTGCCAGCAGCCCACCGGGACTAGCGGATTACAATGAGCAGTTCTTC.

The chain links TRBV15 to TRBJ2-1; no reliable D call. The CDR3 covers 14 residues. Trimming stripped 4 bases from V and 0 bases from J, with 7 bases between. The germline V gene has CDR1 LNHNV and CDR2 YYDKDF (reference sequence). CDR3 sequence: CATSKPSSYNEQFF. DNA for the CDR3: TGTGCCACCAGCAAGCCTAGCTCCTACAATGAGCAGTTCTTC. The whole variable domain, filled in from reference TRBV15 and TRBJ2-1, reads DAMVIQNPRYQVTQFGKPVTLSCSQTLNHNVMYWYQQKSSQAPKLLFHYYDKDFNNEADTPDNFQSRRPNTSFCFLDIRSPGLGDTAMYLCATSKPSSYNEQFFGPGTRLTVL.

This clonotype was picked up a small number of times. The gene calls are TRBV5-1 and TRBJ2-7; 8 bases fit TRBD1. The J call may be faulty, since TRBJ2-5 better matches the DNA end. Germline assignment: CDR1 SGHRS and CDR2 YFSETQ. The CDR3 is made up of 14 amino acids. The CDR3 DNA follows: TGCGCCAGCAGCTACCAGGGGGCTTTTGAGACCCAGTACTTC. As protein: CASSYQGAFETQYF.

This clonotype was observed at least ten times. The chain combines TRBV2 with TRBJ2-5; TRBD2 is a possible D gene (5 bases). This CDR3 has 12 amino acids. V dropped 11 bases and J dropped 4 bases, with 14 bases sitting between them. Germline assignment: CDR1 SNHLY and CDR2 FYNNEI. The DNA of the CDR3 is TGTGCCGGAAGGGAGATATTAGAGACCCAGTACTTC. As protein: CAGREILETQYF.

The rearrangement uses TRBV5-1 and TRBJ2-4; 13 bases align to TRBD2. J was trimmed by 0 bases and V by 4 bases; bases with no gene match: 4. Germline assignment: CDR1 SGHRS and CDR2 YFSETQ. This CDR3 comprises 17 residues. In nucleotides, the CDR3 is TGCGCCAGCAGCGTGGGACTAGCGGGGATAGCCAAAAACATTCAGTACTTC. Amino acid sequence: CASSVGLAGIAKNIQYF.

This clonotype was found a few times. The genes are TRBV3-1 and TRBJ2-3; D is unresolved. In germline, CDR1 is LGHDT, CDR2 YNNKEL (reference sequence). CDR3 length: 15 amino acids. The V and J ends lost 4 bases and 0 bases respectively, with 11 bases between them. DNA of the CDR3: TGTGCCAGCAGCCCCTTCCACACTAGCACAGATACGCAGTATTTT. It is translated as CASSPFHTSTDTQYF.

This clonotype was found a few times. The chain employs TRBV4-1 and TRBJ1-1, with a weak D call TRBD1 (5 bases). The CDR3 has 17 residues. The germline V gene has CDR1 MGHRA and CDR2 YSYEKL. Trimming removed 2 bases from V and 2 bases from J, with 18 bases in between. The CDR3 DNA reads TGCGCCAGCAGCCAACCTACTCCCCGGACACTTAACACTGAAGCTTTCTTT. Translation: CASSQPTPRTLNTEAFF.

The rearrangement joins TRBV27 to TRBJ1-6; D might be TRBD1 (6 bases). The V gene's germline CDR1 is MNHEY and CDR2 SMNVEV (reference sequence). Trimming left V 6 bases short and J 3 bases short, with 15 bases between. The CDR3 length is 16 residues. CDR3 sequence reads: CASSSGHLIYNSPLHF. DNA of the CDR3: TGTGCCAGCAGCTCGGGACACCTCATCTATAATTCACCCCTCCACTTT.

The gene calls are TRBV11-3 and TRBJ2-1, with TRBD2 matching 10 bases. V dropped 5 bases and J dropped 6; count of bases not matched to a gene: 10. Looked up from germline, CDR1 is SGHNT and CDR2 is YENEEA. The CDR3 contains 16 residues. The CDR3 bases are TGTGCCAGCAGCGGAAAGCGGGAGGGTTACTCCAATGAGCAGTTCTTC. It encodes CASSGKREGYSNEQFF.

There are a few counts of this clonotype. This sequence joins TRBV12-3 or TRBV12-4 and TRBJ2-4, with 15 bases lining up with TRBD2. V lost 4 bases and J lost 2; bases outside the gene matches: 3. CDR3 size: 17 residues. CDR3 loop: CASSWTSGGATKNIQYF. The CDR3 bases are TGTGCCAGCAGTTGGACTAGCGGGGGGGCAACCAAAAACATTCAGTACTTC.

The chain is built from TRBV25-1 and TRBJ2-7; a weak D match, TRBD1 (7 bases). The germline V and J ends were trimmed by 2 bases and 5 bases, with 16 bases remaining between them. This CDR3 is built from 15 residues. CDR1 and CDR2 from the germline V gene are MGHDK and SYGVNS. The CDR3 region is CASSEGGTDLDEQYF. The CDR3 coding sequence is TGTGCCAGCAGTGAAGGGGGGACAGACCTCGACGAGCAGTACTTC.

At least ten counts were recorded for this clonotype. V usage is TRBV20-1 and J usage is TRBJ2-5; D is unclear. The germline V and J ends were trimmed by 3 bases and 5 bases, with 10 bases remaining between them. The length of the CDR3 is 12 residues. Germline CDR1 and CDR2: DFQATT and SNEGSKA (reference sequence). CDR3 region: CSARLAAETQYF. CDR3 coding DNA: TGCAGTGCTAGGTTGGCGGCGGAGACCCAGTACTTC.

This clonotype was detected only a few times. This chain joins TRBV4-1 and TRBJ2-5, with TRBD1 as a possible D gene (6 bases). The germline V and J ends were trimmed by 3 bases and 2 bases, with 10 bases remaining between them. In germline, CDR1 is MGHRA, CDR2 YSYEKL. CDR3 length equals 14 residues. CDR3 loop: CASSQLQGQETQYF. Written as DNA, the CDR3 is TGCGCCAGCAGCCAGCTGCAGGGGCAAGAGACCCAGTACTTC.

This chain uses TRBV6-2 or TRBV6-3 with TRBJ2-1; D not certain. Between the trimmed V and J ends, which lost 2 bases and 0 bases, there was a span of 11 bases. Germline CDR1 is MNHEY and CDR2 is SVGEGT. The CDR3 runs to 16 residues. The CDR3 sequence is CASSYPYRSSYNEQFF. The CDR3 bases are TGTGCCAGCAGTTACCCTTATCGGAGCTCCTACAATGAGCAGTTCTTC.

The chain employs TRBV6-1 and TRBJ1-2, with TRBD1 as a possible D gene (6 bases). V was shortened by 8 bases and J by 4 bases, with 11 bases between the two germline ends. This CDR3 has 12 residues. The germline V gene has CDR1 MNHNS and CDR2 SASEGT. The CDR3 coding sequence is TGTGCCAGCGGACAGACCCCCTATGGCTACACCTTC. It specifies CASGQTPYGYTF.

This sequence joins TRBV10-3 and TRBJ2-7; the D gene could be TRBD1 or TRBD2 (5 bases each). CDR3 length: 13 amino acids. Germline values: CDR1 ENHRY, CDR2 SYGVKD. The V end was cut by 8 bases, the J end by 0 bases, with 11 bases between. The CDR3 here is CAIGGPSSYEQYF. Written as DNA, the CDR3 is TGTGCCATCGGGGGTCCCAGCTCCTACGAGCAGTACTTC.

This clonotype was observed a few times. The V call is TRBV12-3 or TRBV12-4, the J call TRBJ1-1; D ambiguous. CDR3 size: 14 residues. V lost 5 bases and J 1 base, leaving 11 bases between the germline ends. The DNA for the CDR3 is TGTGCCAGCAGTCTGCAAGCCCCGAACACTGAAGCTTTCTTT. It is translated as CASSLQAPNTEAFF.